Each of the 9 T cell receptor beta chains below was sequenced from the same sample in a study of shared clonotypes between healthy human individuals. Only in-frame clones appear in the TCRdb table, and some are missing; sequencing was by immunoSEQ multiplex PCR. The sample lists around 2.3 million clones, 90% to 97% occurring once. Material: naive CD4+ T cells sorted from blood. Subset noted: CD45RA+ positively selected. These receptors came from a man between 18 and 29 years old in good health.

The chain carries TRBV28 and TRBJ1-6, with D possibly being TRBD1 (5 bases). CDR3 length equals 14 residues. V lost 2 bases and J 8 bases, leaving 10 bases between the germline ends. Germline CDR1 MDHEN, CDR2 SYDVKM. The CDR3 DNA reads as TGTGCCAGCAGTTTAGAAGGGGCTCATTCACCCCTCCACTTT. It codes for CASSLEGAHSPLHF.

The chain joins TRBV9 to TRBJ2-5; possibly TRBD1 or TRBD2 for D (6 bases each). CDR1 and CDR2 (germline): SGDLS, YYNGEE. The CDR3 covers 13 residues. Trimming stripped 0 bases from V and 9 bases from J, with 12 bases between. CDR3 sequence: CASSVVQEGAQYF. The CDR3 nucleotides are TGTGCCAGCAGCGTAGTACAGGAGGGGGCCCAGTACTTC.

V usage is TRBV2 and J usage is TRBJ1-3; 10 bases match TRBD1. Per the germline V gene, CDR1 is SNHLY and CDR2 is FYNNEI. This CDR3 region has 15 residues. The V gene end was trimmed by 6 bases and the J gene end by 4 bases; junction bases not matched to a gene: 6. In DNA form, the CDR3 reads TGTGCCAGCAGCGGGGACAGGGGACCCGGAAACACCATATATTTT. This codes for CASSGDRGPGNTIYF.

The chain's CDR3 is CASSLGTSNSPLHF. CDR3 DNA: TGTGCCAGCAGCTTGGGCACTAGCAATTCACCCCTCCACTTT. The chain uses TRBV7-2 and TRBJ1-6; D is undetermined. The CDR3 has 14 amino acids. V was pared by 3 bases and J by 7 bases, with 10 bases between. From germline, CDR1 is SGHTA and CDR2 FQGNSA.

This chain connects TRBV28 to TRBJ1-4; no reliable D call. The CDR3 totals 15 residues. Trimming shortened V by 2 bases and J by 0 bases, and 7 bases separated the two germline ends. Germline assignment: CDR1 MDHEN and CDR2 SYDVKM. The CDR3 region is CASSLARPTNEKLFF. CDR3 nucleotides: TGTGCCAGCAGTTTAGCCCGGCCAACTAATGAAAAACTGTTTTTT.

The chain couples TRBV5-1 to TRBJ2-5; 14 bases are shared with TRBD2. The length of the CDR3 is 15 residues. Trimming took 4 bases from V and 3 from J; bases not matched to a gene: 2. Looked up from germline, CDR1 is SGHRS and CDR2 is YFSETQ. The CDR3 nucleotides read TGCGCCAGCAGCGGGACTAGCGGGGGAGAAGAGACCCAGTACTTC. Amino acids: CASSGTSGGEETQYF.

The V gene is TRBV28, the J gene TRBJ1-1; 10 positions match TRBD1. There are 16 residues in the CDR3. Trimming at V came to 6 bases and at J to 4 bases, leaving 11 bases not matched to a gene. CDR1 and CDR2 from the germline V gene are MDHEN and SYDVKM. CDR3 coding DNA: TGTGCCAGCAGCCAACAACCGCGGACAGGGGGCACTGAAGCTTTCTTT. This translates into CASSQQPRTGGTEAFF.

Remarks on this clone: Distinct nucleotide sequences in the sample also encode this CDR3. This chain connects TRBV5-1 to TRBJ1-1; D is unclear. Germline V CDR1 and CDR2: SGHRS, YFSETQ. The CDR3 has 15 amino acids. The ends were cut back, 0 bases at V and 0 bases at J, with 9 bases in the middle. CDR3 nucleotides: TGCGCCAGCAGCTTGGCCCCGGATCTGAACACTGAAGCTTTCTTT. It specifies CASSLAPDLNTEAFF.

The J gene is TRBJ2-7, the V gene TRBV18, with D perhaps TRBD1 (5 bases). Germline CDR1 and CDR2: KGHSH and LQKENI. This CDR3 region has 14 residues. Trimming removed 3 bases from V and 2 bases from J, with 11 bases in between. The CDR3 nucleotides read TGTGCCAGCTCACCCCAGGGTGAAACCTACGAGCAGTACTTC. Encoded protein: CASSPQGETYEQYF.